This T cell receptor (beta chain) was profiled in a study of blood T cells in healthy people across ages. Across the study: Capturing about one barcoded beta molecule per two T cells was achieved by template switching.

The extraction recovered at least 6 micrograms of total RNA per sample. As to this clonotype: What it recognizes is unknown.

Findings and caveats of the study: Diversity figures based on one million T cells were deemed too low.

Using a J-beta primer mix together with a sample-barcoded 5' primer, a second PCR was run for roughly 7 to 12 cycles. Every cDNA molecule bore a tag from a template-switch adaptor containing 12 random nucleotides. MiXCR was run by TCRdb on the 5' RACE reads, yielding one entry per CDR3 protein. The table records over 950,000 distinct CDR3 sequences, roughly 51% of them present only once. Sequencing was done on a sample of blood. The receptor was isolated from a woman aged 60-70 years in good health.

DNA of the CDR3: TGTGCCAGCTCACCACCGTCCAGTAACACCATATATTTT. This sequence encodes CASSPPSSNTIYF. The gene calls are TRBV18 and TRBJ1-3; no clear D. The length of the CDR3 is 13 residues. With 0 bases removed from V and 7 bases from J, the gap between germline ends came to 7 bases. The V gene's germline CDR1 is KGHSH and CDR2 LQKENI.